The TCR beta chain described here comes from a study of PD-L1 blockade in urothelial cancer. In the study overall: Blood underwent analysis 3 weeks (second dose) and 6 weeks after treatment began.

Profiled with immunoSEQ multiplex PCR; TCRdb holds only in-frame clones, not every one. The data show tens of thousands of clones, around 90% seen once. Noted time point: pretreatment peripheral blood. CDR1 is SGDLS and CDR2 is YYNGEE in the germline V gene. The trim removed 4 bases at V and 9 bases at J, leaving 8 bases unmatched. This CDR3 spans 15 amino acids. Sequenced here: PBMCs, sampled around atezolizumab (anti-PD-L1) treatment. The TCR originated in a man aged 55-75 years with urothelial cancer. V is TRBV9 and J is TRBJ2-1; the match to TRBD2 covers 12 bases. CDR3 residues: CASSTTSGREGEQFF. CDR3 DNA sequence: TGTGCCAGCAGCACGACTAGCGGGAGAGAAGGTGAGCAGTTCTTC.